Listed here are 14 T cell receptor beta chains from one sample, sequenced in a study of T cell changes during pregnancy in multiple sclerosis. The table came from immunoSEQ multiplex PCR; TCRdb's copy has only in-frame clones and leaves some out. The table lists some 53,000 clones, over 80% of them singletons. Sequences were derived from CD4+ T cells from peripheral blood mononuclear cells, sampled in the third trimester of pregnancy. The receptor source for this set is a female donor with multiple sclerosis, enrolled in a pregnancy study.

The rearrangement joins TRBV19 to TRBJ1-2, with TRBD1 matching 7 bases. V dropped 5 bases and J dropped 8; count of bases not matched to a gene: 8. Germline-derived CDR1 and CDR2 are LNHDA and SQIVND (reference sequence). The CDR3 length is 13 residues. CDR3 nucleotide sequence: TGTGCCAGTAGTCCGAGACAGGGTCGGGGCTACACCTTC. Protein sequence: CASSPRQGRGYTF.

This clone was counted once. This rearrangement joins TRBV28 to TRBJ2-6; 12 bases are shared with TRBD1. After removal of 6 bases from V and 2 bases from J, the junction contained 11 bases not matched to a gene. Germline CDR1 reads MDHEN; CDR2 reads SYDVKM. The CDR3 length is 19 residues. The CDR3 is CASRARDRGRSAGANVLTF. In DNA form, the CDR3 reads TGTGCCAGCAGAGCGCGGGACAGGGGGCGTTCTGCTGGGGCCAACGTCCTGACTTTC.

The chain combines TRBV15 with TRBJ1-5, with 7 bases lining up with TRBD1. V shed 3 bases and J 4 bases; nucleotides not matched to a gene: 3. CDR3 size: 14 residues. CDR1 is LNHNV and CDR2 is YYDKDF in the germline V gene (reference sequence). The DNA for the CDR3 is TGTGCCACCAGCAGTCGACAGGGAAATCAGCCCCAGCATTTT. Protein: CATSSRQGNQPQHF.

The rearrangement links TRBV5-4 to TRBJ1-2; TRBD1 matches at 8 bases. The CDR3 totals 15 residues. V shed 1 base and J 3 bases; nucleotides not matched to a gene: 5. From germline, CDR1 is SGHNT and CDR2 YYREEE (reference sequence). The CDR3 is CASSLIMGQDYGYTF. CDR3 nucleotides: TGTGCCAGCAGCTTGATTATGGGACAGGACTATGGCTACACCTTC.

This chain joins TRBV2 and TRBJ1-2; 10 bases line up with TRBD1. In germline, CDR1 is SNHLY, CDR2 FYNNEI. The CDR3 consists of 12 residues. Germline trimming cut 3 bases from V and 8 bases from J; bases unmatched to any gene: 0. CDR3 in amino acids: CASSEGQGGYTF. The CDR3 DNA reads TGTGCCAGCAGTGAGGGACAGGGGGGCTACACCTTC.

J is TRBJ2-3 and V is TRBV28; D may be TRBD2 (6 bases). The V gene's germline CDR1 is MDHEN and CDR2 SYDVKM. The CDR3 spans 14 residues. With 3 bases removed from V and 6 bases from J, the gap between germline ends came to 13 bases. The CDR3 nucleotides read TGTGCCAGCAGTTTGGACACCCGGGGGGATACGCAGTATTTT. This encodes CASSLDTRGDTQYF.

This chain uses TRBV5-1 with TRBJ1-2, with D maybe TRBD1 (5 bases). Germline V gene sequence: CDR1 SGHRS, CDR2 YFSETQ. V lost 0 bases, J lost 6 bases, and 18 bases lay in between. CDR3 length equals 16 residues. Here the CDR3 reads CASSLDRRIPPDGYTF. The CDR3, as DNA: TGCGCCAGCAGCTTGGACAGGCGGATTCCCCCCGATGGCTACACCTTC. Together with reference TRBV5-1 and TRBJ1-2, the CDR3 gives the full variable domain: KAGVTQTPRYLIKTRGQQVTLSCSPISGHRSVSWYQQTPGQGLQFLFEYFSETQRNKGNFPGRFSGRQFSNSRSEMNVSTLELGDSALYLCASSLDRRIPPDGYTFGSGTRLTVV.

The chain links TRBV6-5 to TRBJ2-5, with D possibly TRBD1 on 5 matching bases. Germline V CDR1 and CDR2: MNHEY, SVGAGI. CDR3 length equals 12 residues. V lost 10 bases to trimming and J lost 5 bases, with 14 bases between them. The CDR3 coding sequence is TGTGCCACTTCTCAGGGCCGGGAGACCCAGTACTTC. This translates into CATSQGRETQYF.

The V and J genes are TRBV10-1 and TRBJ1-5, with 8 nucleotides matching TRBD1. V gave up 2 bases and J gave up 6 bases; unmatched junction bases: 15. The germline CDR1 and CDR2 sequences are WNHNN and SYGVQD (reference sequence). The CDR3 is 18 amino acids. DNA for the CDR3: TGCGCCAGCAGTGAGCACGCAATATACAGGGGGATCCCTCAGCCCCAGCATTTT. It codes for CASSEHAIYRGIPQPQHF.

The chain links TRBV7-3 to TRBJ2-7; D is possibly TRBD1 (5 bases). This CDR3 has 14 amino acids. The germline gives CDR1 SGHTA, CDR2 FQGTGA. Between the trimmed V and J ends, which lost 2 bases and 2 bases, there was a span of 10 bases. The CDR3 DNA is TGTGCCAGCAGCTTAGGCAGGGTTCCCTACGAGCAGTACTTC. This encodes CASSLGRVPYEQYF.

The CDR3 region has the DNA TGTGCCAGCAGCTTAGCTGGGACTAGCGGAGTCATTACGCAGTATTTT. Amino acid sequence: CASSLAGTSGVITQYF. V usage is TRBV11-2 and J usage is TRBJ2-3; 11 bases align to TRBD2. CDR1 is SGHAT, CDR2 FQNNGV, per germline. J gave up 8 bases and V 1 base, and 8 bases lay outside the gene matches. The CDR3 is 16 residues long.

V gene TRBV7-9 combines with J gene TRBJ2-1; 9 nucleotides match TRBD2. This CDR3 has 16 amino acids. Trimming took 1 base from V and 4 from J; bases not matched to a gene: 5. Germline CDR1 is SEHNR and CDR2 is FQNEAQ (reference sequence). The CDR3 nucleotides read TGTGCCAGCAGCTTAGAGGCTAGCGGGGAATACAATGAGCAGTTCTTC. Translated, it gives CASSLEASGEYNEQFF. The whole variable domain, remainder taken from reference TRBV7-9 and TRBJ2-1, is DTGVSQNPRHKITKRGQNVTFRCDPISEHNRLYWYRQTLGQGPEFLTYFQNEAQLEKSRLLSDRFSAERPKGSFSTLEIQRTEQGDSAMYLCASSLEASGEYNEQFFGPGTRLTVL.

V and J are TRBV9 and TRBJ2-1; 13 bases match TRBD2. CDR3 length: 16 amino acids. The germline CDR1 and CDR2 sequences are SGDLS and YYNGEE. V gave up 3 bases and J gave up 5 bases; unmatched junction bases: 5. CDR3 loop: CASSARLAGGHNEQFF. The CDR3 region has the DNA TGTGCCAGCAGCGCCCGACTAGCGGGAGGCCACAATGAGCAGTTCTTC. Filled out from reference TRBV9 and TRBJ2-1, the complete variable domain reads DSGVTQTPKHLITATGQRVTLRCSPRSGDLSVYWYQQSLDQGLQFLIQYYNGEERAKGNILERFSAQQFPDLHSELNLSSLELGDSALYFCASSARLAGGHNEQFFGPGTRLTVL.

The chain uses TRBV7-2 and TRBJ1-1; D is unclear. Trimming stripped 1 base from V and 1 base from J, with 4 bases between. The CDR3 has 13 amino acids. CDR1 is SGHTA, CDR2 FQGNSA, per germline. The CDR3 sequence: CASSLGQNTEAFF. For the CDR3, the DNA is TGTGCCAGCAGCTTAGGACAGAACACTGAAGCTTTCTTT.